One sample yielded the 15 T cell receptor beta chains listed below, sequenced in a study of human T cells and chemical hapten exposure. One entry per CDR3 protein results from TCRdb running MiXCR on the RACE reads. The sample includes under 450,000 distinct CDR3 sequences, about 6.3% of them seen just once. Time point in this sample: patch test 2, 6 weeks after DPC sensitization. Regarding treatment: therapeutic diphenylcyclopropenone sensitization with weekly scalp DPC. The sequenced sample was whole blood, obtained in connection with sensitization to the hapten diphenylcyclopropenone (DPC). Receptors originate from a woman younger than 35 with alopecia areata. Some clones in this sample may be carry-over from other donors' samples.

This clonotype was observed a handful of times. The chain has TRBV27 and TRBJ2-1; D is unresolved. V lost 5 bases and J 3 bases, leaving 8 bases between the germline ends. In germline, CDR1 is MNHEY, CDR2 SMNVEV (reference sequence). CDR3 size: 13 residues. CDR3 bases: TGTGCCAGCAGTGGCATAAACTACAATGAGCAGTTCTTC. The encoded protein is CASSGINYNEQFF.

This clonotype has only a few counts. CDR3 amino acids: CASDQGNEQFF. Here the CDR3 DNA reads TGTGCCAGTGATCAGGGAAATGAGCAGTTCTTC. The gene calls are TRBV2 and TRBJ2-1, with D perhaps TRBD1 (5 bases). Looked up from germline, CDR1 is SNHLY and CDR2 is FYNNEI. The CDR3 is 11 amino acids. V lost 9 bases and J lost 7, with 10 bases in between.

This clonotype was observed a few times. V and J are TRBV10-3 and TRBJ1-1, with 8 nucleotides matching TRBD1. The CDR3 consists of 15 residues. CDR1 is ENHRY, CDR2 SYGVKD, per germline. V was pared by 1 base and J by 1 base, with 2 bases of the junction left unmatched. The CDR3, as DNA: TGTGCCATCAGTGAGTGGCAGGGGGCGAACACTGAAGCTTTCTTT. This codes for CAISEWQGANTEAFF.

V and J are TRBV5-1 and TRBJ2-5, with D perhaps TRBD2 (6 bases). The germline V and J ends were trimmed by 4 bases and 7 bases, with 14 bases remaining between them. CDR1 SGHRS and CDR2 YFSETQ come from the germline V gene. The CDR3 is 13 amino acids. CDR3 DNA sequence: TGCGCCAGCAGCGCGGGACTCCCGGGGACCCAGTACTTC. This sequence encodes CASSAGLPGTQYF.

This clonotype was counted many times. One junction end disagrees with the germline gene, perhaps due to a read error. This chain links TRBV7-9 with TRBJ2-7, with TRBD1 identical over 7 bases. The V gene's germline CDR1 is SEHNR and CDR2 FQNEAQ (reference sequence). CDR3 length equals 15 residues. CDR3 region: CASSLGGGRTYEQYF. The CDR3 coding sequence is TGTGCCAGCAGTTTAGGGGGCGGTAGAACCTACGAGCAGTACTTC. The full variable domain, rest sourced from reference TRBV7-9 and TRBJ2-7, is DTGVSQNPRHKITKRGQNVTFRCDPISEHNRLYWYRQTLGQGPEFLTYFQNEAQLEKSRLLSDRFSAERPKGSFSTLEIQRTEQGDSAMYLCASSLGGGRTYEQYFGPGTRLTVT.

This clonotype was seen repeatedly, ten times or more. The V gene is TRBV6-5, the J gene TRBJ1-5, with 8 nucleotides matching TRBD1. V gave up 5 bases and J gave up 4 bases; unmatched junction bases: 10. CDR1 and CDR2 (germline): MNHEY, SVGAGI. The CDR3 has 16 amino acids. CDR3 in amino acids: CASSQSPGGRNQPQHF. The CDR3 DNA is TGTGCCAGCAGTCAATCCCCAGGGGGCCGGAATCAGCCCCAGCATTTT.

This clonotype was picked up a small number of times. J is TRBJ1-2 and V is TRBV24-1; D is perhaps TRBD1 (5 bases). The CDR3 has 17 residues. The V end lost 9 bases, the J end lost 4 bases, and 26 bases lay between the germline ends. The V gene's germline CDR1 is KGHDR and CDR2 SFDVKD. The CDR3 spells CATPVPSGTKLPYGYTF. The CDR3 DNA follows: TGTGCCACCCCAGTGCCCTCAGGGACCAAGCTCCCCTATGGCTACACCTTC.

This clonotype was detected many times. CDR3 in amino acids: CASSPRTGHTEAFF. The CDR3 region has the DNA TGTGCCAGCAGTCCCAGGACAGGGCACACTGAAGCTTTCTTT. The chain is built from TRBV6-5 and TRBJ1-1; TRBD1 matches at 8 bases. V was pared by 5 bases and J by 3 bases, with 5 bases of the junction left unmatched. The CDR3 runs to 14 residues. Per the germline V gene, CDR1 is MNHEY and CDR2 is SVGAGI.

This clonotype has more than one count but fewer than ten. V gene TRBV9 combines with J gene TRBJ2-2; the match to TRBD2 covers 8 bases. The V and J ends lost 3 bases and 6 bases, in that order; junction bases with no gene match: 10. Germline V gene data show CDR1 as SGDLS and CDR2 as YYNGEE. The CDR3 loop spans 16 amino acids. CDR3 coding DNA: TGTGCCAGCAGCGCGCGAGGGGGACTAGTCTCCGGGGAGCTGTTTTTT. Its protein product is CASSARGGLVSGELFF.

The V call is TRBV14, the J call TRBJ2-3; possible D gene TRBD2, 6 bases. The ends were cut back, 0 bases at V and 4 bases at J, with 14 bases in the middle. CDR1 SGHDN and CDR2 FVKESK come from the germline V gene. There are 16 residues in the CDR3. CDR3 nucleotide sequence: TGTGCCAGCAGCCAAGAGGAGACGACTAGTTCAGATACGCAGTATTTT. Its protein is CASSQEETTSSDTQYF.

This clonotype was observed a handful of times. This chain uses TRBV12-3 or TRBV12-4 with TRBJ2-5; D may be TRBD1 (5 bases). Deletions cut 1 base from V and 4 bases from J, with 16 bases between. The CDR3 runs to 16 residues. Here the CDR3 reads CASSLGGAGSPETQYF. CDR3 DNA sequence: TGTGCCAGCAGTTTAGGTGGGGCCGGTTCGCCAGAGACCCAGTACTTC.

This chain uses TRBV6-5 with TRBJ1-6; D gene unclear. Germline V CDR1 and CDR2: MNHEY, SVGAGI. CDR3 length: 13 residues. The V end lost 5 bases, the J end lost 6 bases, and 8 bases lay between the germline ends. The CDR3 reads CASSQRINSPLHF. Here the CDR3 DNA reads TGTGCCAGCAGTCAGCGGATTAATTCACCCCTCCACTTT.

There are a few counts of this clonotype. The gene calls are TRBV4-3 and TRBJ2-2, with a tentative D call TRBD2 (6 bases). This CDR3 comprises 17 residues. V lost 0 bases, J lost 6 bases, and 17 bases lay in between. Germline-derived CDR1 and CDR2 are LGHNA and YSLEER. The CDR3 nucleotides are TGCGCCAGCAGCCAAGATGGCGCGGGGTCGGGGGCCGGGGAGCTGTTTTTT. Protein: CASSQDGAGSGAGELFF.

CDR3 protein: CSVVSGLAGGLDTDTQYF. The CDR3 nucleotides are TGCAGCGTGGTCTCGGGACTAGCGGGGGGGCTGGACACAGATACGCAGTATTTT. This chain joins TRBV29-1 and TRBJ2-3; 16 bases align to TRBD2. The ends lost 6 bases at V and 2 bases at J; junction bases unmatched: 11. This CDR3 is built from 18 residues. Germline CDR1 SQVTM, CDR2 ANQGSEA.

The table lists this clonotype with a few counts. The chain is built from TRBV7-2 and TRBJ1-4; no firm D call. V dropped 1 base and J dropped 8 bases, with 11 bases sitting between them. The CDR3 runs 14 residues. CDR1 and CDR2 from the germline V gene are SGHTA and FQGNSA. Here the CDR3 DNA reads TGTGCCAGCAGCTTAGGGGCAGGCCCGGAAAAACTGTTTTTT. It codes for CASSLGAGPEKLFF.